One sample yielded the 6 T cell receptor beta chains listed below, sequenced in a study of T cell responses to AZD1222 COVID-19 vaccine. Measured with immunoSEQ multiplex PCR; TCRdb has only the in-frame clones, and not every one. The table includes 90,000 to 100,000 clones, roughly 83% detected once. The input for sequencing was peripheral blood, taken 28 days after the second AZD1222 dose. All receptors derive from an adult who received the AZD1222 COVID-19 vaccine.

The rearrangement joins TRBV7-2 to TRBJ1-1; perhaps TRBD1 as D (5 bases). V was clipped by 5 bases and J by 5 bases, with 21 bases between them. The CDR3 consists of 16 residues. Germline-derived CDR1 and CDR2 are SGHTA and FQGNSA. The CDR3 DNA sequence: TGTGCCAGCAGCCCAAGGGGCCCGGGGGATGGAACTGAAGCTTTCTTT. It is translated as CASSPRGPGDGTEAFF. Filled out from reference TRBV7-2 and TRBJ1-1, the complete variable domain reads GAGVSQSPSNKVTEKGKDVELRCDPISGHTALYWYRQSLGQGLEFLIYFQGNSAPDKSGLPSDRFSAERTGGSVSTLTIQRTQQEDSAVYLCASSPRGPGDGTEAFFGQGTRLTVV.

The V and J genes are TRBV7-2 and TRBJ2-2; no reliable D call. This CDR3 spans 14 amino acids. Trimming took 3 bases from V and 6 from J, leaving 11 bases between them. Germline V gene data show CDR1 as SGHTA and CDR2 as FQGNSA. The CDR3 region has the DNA TGTGCCAGCAGCTTTAGCCTCGATCCCGGGGAGCTGTTTTTT. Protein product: CASSFSLDPGELFF.

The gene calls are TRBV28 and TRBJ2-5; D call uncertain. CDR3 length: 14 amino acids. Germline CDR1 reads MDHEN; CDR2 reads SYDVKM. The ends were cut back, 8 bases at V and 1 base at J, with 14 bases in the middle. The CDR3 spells CASWGSDVQETQYF. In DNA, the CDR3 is TGTGCCAGCTGGGGATCGGACGTCCAAGAGACCCAGTACTTC.

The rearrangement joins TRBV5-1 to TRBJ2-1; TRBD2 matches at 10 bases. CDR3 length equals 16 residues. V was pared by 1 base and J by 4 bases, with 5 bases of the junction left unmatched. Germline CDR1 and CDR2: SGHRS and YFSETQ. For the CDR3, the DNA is TGCGCCAGCAGCTTGCTACCAGCGGGGGGGTACAATGAGCAGTTCTTC. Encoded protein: CASSLLPAGGYNEQFF.

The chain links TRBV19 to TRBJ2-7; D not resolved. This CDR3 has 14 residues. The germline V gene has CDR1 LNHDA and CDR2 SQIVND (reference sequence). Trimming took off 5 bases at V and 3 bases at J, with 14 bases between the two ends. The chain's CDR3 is CASSRPGTVYEQYF. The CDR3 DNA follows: TGTGCCAGTAGTCGGCCAGGCACCGTCTACGAGCAGTACTTC.

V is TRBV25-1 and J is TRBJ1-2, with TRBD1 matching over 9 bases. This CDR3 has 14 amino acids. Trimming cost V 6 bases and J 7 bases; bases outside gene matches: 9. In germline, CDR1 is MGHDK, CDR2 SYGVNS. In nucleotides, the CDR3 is TGTGCCAGCAGCGATGACAGGGGGAGGGCTGGCTACACCTTC. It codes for CASSDDRGRAGYTF.